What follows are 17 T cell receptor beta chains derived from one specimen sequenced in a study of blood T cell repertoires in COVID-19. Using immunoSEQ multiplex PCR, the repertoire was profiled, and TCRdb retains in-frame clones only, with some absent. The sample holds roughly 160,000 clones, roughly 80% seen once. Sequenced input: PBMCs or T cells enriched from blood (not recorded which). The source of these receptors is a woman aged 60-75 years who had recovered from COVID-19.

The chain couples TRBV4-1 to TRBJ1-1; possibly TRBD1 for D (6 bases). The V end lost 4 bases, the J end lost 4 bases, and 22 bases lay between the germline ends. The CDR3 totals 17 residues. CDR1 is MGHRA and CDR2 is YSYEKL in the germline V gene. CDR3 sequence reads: CASSPDPGVLRGTEAFF. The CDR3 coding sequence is TGCGCCAGCAGCCCCGACCCAGGGGTTTTACGAGGCACTGAAGCTTTCTTT.

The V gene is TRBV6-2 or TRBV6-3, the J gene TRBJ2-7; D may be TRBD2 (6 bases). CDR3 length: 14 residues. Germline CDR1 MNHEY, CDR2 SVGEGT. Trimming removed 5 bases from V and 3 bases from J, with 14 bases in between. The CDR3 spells CASSNGLHHYEQYF. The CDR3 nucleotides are TGTGCCAGCAGTAACGGACTACACCACTACGAGCAGTACTTC.

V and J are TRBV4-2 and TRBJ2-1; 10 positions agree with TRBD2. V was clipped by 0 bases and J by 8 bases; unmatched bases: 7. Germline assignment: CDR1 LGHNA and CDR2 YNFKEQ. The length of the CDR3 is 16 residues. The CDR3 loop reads CASSQDGAGGPDEQFF. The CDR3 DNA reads TGTGCCAGCAGCCAAGATGGAGCGGGGGGGCCGGATGAGCAGTTCTTC.

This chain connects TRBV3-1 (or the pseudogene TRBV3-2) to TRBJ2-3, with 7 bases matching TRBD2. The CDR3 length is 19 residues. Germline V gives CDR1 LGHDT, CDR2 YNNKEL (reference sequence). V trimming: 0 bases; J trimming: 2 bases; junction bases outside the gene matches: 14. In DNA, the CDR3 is TGTGCCAGCAGCCAAGAAGTTTCCGCGGGGGAGAACAACACAGATACGCAGTATTTT. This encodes CASSQEVSAGENNTDTQYF.

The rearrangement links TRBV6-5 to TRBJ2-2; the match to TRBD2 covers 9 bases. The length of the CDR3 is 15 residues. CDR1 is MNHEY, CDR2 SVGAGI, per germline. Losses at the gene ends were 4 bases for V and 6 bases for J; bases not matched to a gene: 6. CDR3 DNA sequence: TGTGCCAGCAGTTTGGGCGGGGGGGCCGCCGGGGAGCTGTTTTTT. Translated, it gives CASSLGGGAAGELFF.

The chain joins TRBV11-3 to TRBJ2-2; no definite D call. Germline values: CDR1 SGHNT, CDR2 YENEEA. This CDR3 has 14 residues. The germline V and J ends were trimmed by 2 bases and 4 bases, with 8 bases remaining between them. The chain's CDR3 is CASSLTDFTGELFF. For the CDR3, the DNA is TGTGCCAGCAGCTTAACAGATTTCACCGGGGAGCTGTTTTTT.

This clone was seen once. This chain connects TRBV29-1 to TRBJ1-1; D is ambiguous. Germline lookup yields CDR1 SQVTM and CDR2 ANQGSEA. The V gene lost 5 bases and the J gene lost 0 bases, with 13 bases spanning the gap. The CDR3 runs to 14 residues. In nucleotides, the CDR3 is TGCAGCGTTAGAGGCTTGAGGGTGAACACTGAAGCTTTCTTT. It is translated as CSVRGLRVNTEAFF.

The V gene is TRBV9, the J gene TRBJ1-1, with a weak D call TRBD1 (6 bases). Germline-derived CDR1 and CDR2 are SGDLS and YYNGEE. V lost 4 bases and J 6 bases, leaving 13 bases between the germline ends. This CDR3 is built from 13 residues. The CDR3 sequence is CASSPWEGAEAFF. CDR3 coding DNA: TGTGCCAGCAGCCCCTGGGAGGGGGCTGAAGCTTTCTTT.

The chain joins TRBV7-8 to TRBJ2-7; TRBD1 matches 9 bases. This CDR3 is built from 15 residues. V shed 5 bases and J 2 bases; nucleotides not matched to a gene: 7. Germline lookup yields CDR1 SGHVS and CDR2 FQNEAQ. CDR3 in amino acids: CASSPLGTGTYEQYF. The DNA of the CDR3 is TGTGCCAGCAGCCCACTCGGGACAGGGACCTACGAGCAGTACTTC. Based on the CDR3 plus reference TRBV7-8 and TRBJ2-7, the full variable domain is GAGVSQSPRYKVAKRGQDVALRCDPISGHVSLFWYQQALGQGPEFLTYFQNEAQLDKSGLPSDRFFAERPEGSVSTLKIQRTQQEDSAVYLCASSPLGTGTYEQYFGPGTRLTVT.

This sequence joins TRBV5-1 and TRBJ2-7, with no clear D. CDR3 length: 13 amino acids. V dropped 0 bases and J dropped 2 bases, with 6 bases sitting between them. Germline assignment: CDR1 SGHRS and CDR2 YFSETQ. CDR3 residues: CASSLEIAYEQYF. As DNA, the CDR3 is TGCGCCAGCAGCTTGGAGATAGCCTACGAGCAGTACTTC. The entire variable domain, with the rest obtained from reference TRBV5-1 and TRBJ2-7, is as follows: KAGVTQTPRYLIKTRGQQVTLSCSPISGHRSVSWYQQTPGQGLQFLFEYFSETQRNKGNFPGRFSGRQFSNSRSEMNVSTLELGDSALYLCASSLEIAYEQYFGPGTRLTVT.

In nucleotides, the CDR3 is TGTGCCAGCAGTTACTCTTCCAGGTCTAACTATGGCTACACCTTC. Amino acid sequence: CASSYSSRSNYGYTF. This chain joins TRBV6-5 and TRBJ1-2; D ambiguous. The CDR3 is 15 amino acids. Trimming stripped 0 bases from V and 0 bases from J, with 8 bases between. Germline V CDR1 and CDR2: MNHEY, SVGAGI.

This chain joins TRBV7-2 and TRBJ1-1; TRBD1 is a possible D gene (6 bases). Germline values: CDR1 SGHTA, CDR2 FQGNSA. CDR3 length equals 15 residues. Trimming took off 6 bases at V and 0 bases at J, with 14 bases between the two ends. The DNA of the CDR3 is TGTGCCAGCAGGGGATTTGGACAGATGAACACTGAAGCTTTCTTT. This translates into CASRGFGQMNTEAFF.

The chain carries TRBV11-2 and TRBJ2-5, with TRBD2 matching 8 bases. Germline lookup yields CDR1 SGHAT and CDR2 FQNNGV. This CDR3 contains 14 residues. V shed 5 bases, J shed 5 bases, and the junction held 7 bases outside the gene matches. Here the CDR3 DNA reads TGTGCCAGCAGCCCCCTGGGCGGGGGGGAGACCCAGTACTTC. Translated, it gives CASSPLGGGETQYF.

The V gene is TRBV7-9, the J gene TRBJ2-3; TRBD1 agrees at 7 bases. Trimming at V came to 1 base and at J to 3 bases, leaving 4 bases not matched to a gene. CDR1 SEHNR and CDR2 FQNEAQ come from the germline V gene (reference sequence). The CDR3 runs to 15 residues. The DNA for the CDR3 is TGTGCCAGCAGCTTAGAGGGGGCAGTAACAGATACGCAGTATTTT. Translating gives CASSLEGAVTDTQYF.

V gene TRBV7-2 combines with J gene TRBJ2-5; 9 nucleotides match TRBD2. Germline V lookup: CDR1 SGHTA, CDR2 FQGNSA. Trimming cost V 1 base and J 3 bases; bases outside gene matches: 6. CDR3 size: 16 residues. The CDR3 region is CASSLGPRGGEETQYF. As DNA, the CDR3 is TGTGCCAGCAGCTTAGGGCCCCGCGGGGGGGAAGAGACCCAGTACTTC.

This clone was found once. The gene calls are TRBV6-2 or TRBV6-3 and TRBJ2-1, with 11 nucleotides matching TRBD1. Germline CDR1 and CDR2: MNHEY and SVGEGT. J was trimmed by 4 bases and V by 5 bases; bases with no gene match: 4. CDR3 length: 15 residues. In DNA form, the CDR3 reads TGTGCCAGCAGTATAGGACAGGGGGCTTACAATGAGCAGTTCTTC. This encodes CASSIGQGAYNEQFF.

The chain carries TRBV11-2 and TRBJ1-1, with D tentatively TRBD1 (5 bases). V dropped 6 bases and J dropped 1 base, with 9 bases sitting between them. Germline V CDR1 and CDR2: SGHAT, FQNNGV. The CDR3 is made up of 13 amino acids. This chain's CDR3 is CASRVGQNTEAFF. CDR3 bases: TGTGCCAGCAGGGTCGGACAGAACACTGAAGCTTTCTTT.